This TCR beta chain comes out of a study of identical twins. In this sample, this clonotype turned up a few times. The antigen is undetermined. The study, taken as a whole, reports: Excess sharing by twins proved weaker in beta out-of-frame sequences. Instead of following the same donors, the conclusions were based on cross-sectional statistical analysis. Twin-shared out-of-frame alpha sequences were enriched for low generation probability.

A universal primer binding site was introduced by template switching. The final cDNA contained unique molecular identifiers. Using its own MiXCR run on the 5' RACE reads, TCRdb lists one record per CDR3 protein. The data contain some 320,000 distinct CDR3 sequences, roughly an eighth of them singletons. CDR3 length equals 15 residues. The V and J ends lost 2 bases and 5 bases respectively, with 16 bases between them. In germline, CDR1 is SQVTM, CDR2 ANQGSEA. These data were likewise used in another study, on yellow fever vaccine responses in identical twins.

J is TRBJ2-1 and V is TRBV29-1; D gene unclear. The TCR comes from a woman in her late teens or twenties in good health. Sequencing was done on a sample of CD8+ T cells sorted from blood. CDR3 nucleotide sequence: TGCAGCGTTGAATCGGGTCAGGAGTACGACAATGAGCAGTTCTTC. Its protein product is CSVESGQEYDNEQFF.